The rows below give T cell receptor beta chains drawn from one sample of a study of graft-versus-host responses after intestinal transplantation. Antigens for these TCRs are unknown. Using immunoSEQ multiplex PCR, the repertoire was profiled, and TCRdb retains in-frame clones only, with some absent. The data show around 67,000 clones, with approximately 87% seen just once and 0.39% held by the top ten. Material: unstimulated CD4+ T cells sorted from spleen or lymph node cells, obtained before transplant. These receptors were obtained from a human donor who was the organ donor for an intestinal transplant. CDR3s include the opening cysteine and the closing phenylalanine or tryptophan. A D gene is named only where the DNA matches it firmly. Clone size is shown for a subset of rows, as once, few, many or a class of expanded clone.

J	V	size	D	CDR3	DNA
TRBJ1-5	TRBV6-6	.	TRBD1	CASSNTQGAGNQPQHF	TGTGCCAGCAGTAACACGCAGGGGGCTGGCAATCAGCCCCAGCATTTT
TRBJ1-4	TRBV7-9	.	TRBD1	CASSEGDRARGEKLFF	TGTGCCAGCAGCGAGGGCGACAGGGCCAGAGGTGAAAAACTGTTTTTT
TRBJ1-6	TRBV5-6	.	.	CAISKGVGSPLHF	TGTGCCATCTCTAAGGGGGTCGGGTCACCCCTCCACTTT
TRBJ1-3	TRBV5-1	few	TRBD1	CASSLDAYRGSSGNTIYF	TGCGCCAGCAGCTTGGACGCCTACAGGGGGTCTTCTGGAAACACCATATATTTT
TRBJ2-1	TRBV4-2	.	TRBD1	CASSQDPGGNEQFF	TGTGCCAGCAGCCAAGATCCAGGGGGCAATGAGCAGTTCTTC
TRBJ1-6	TRBV6-1	.	TRBD1	CASTMTGVESPLHF	TGTGCCAGCACCATGACAGGGGTTGAATCACCCCTCCACTTT
TRBJ2-2	TRBV4-2	once	.	CASSQGLWQGSGGELFF	TGTGCCAGCAGCCAAGGGCTATGGCAGGGGTCCGGCGGGGAGCTGTTTTTT
TRBJ1-1	TRBV4-2	.	TRBD1	CASSQRDREDVGNTEAFF	TGTGCCAGCAGCCAAAGGGACAGGGAGGATGTCGGGAACACTGAAGCTTTCTTT
TRBJ1-3	TRBV6-1	.	.	CASSIPSGNTIYF	TGTGCCAGCTCTATCCCCTCTGGAAACACCATATATTTT
TRBJ2-1	TRBV4-1	.	TRBD2	CASSQTSEWAYNEQFF	TGCGCCAGCAGCCAGACTAGCGAGTGGGCCTACAATGAGCAGTTCTTC
TRBJ1-1	TRBV2	.	.	CASRWSENTEAFF	TGTGCCAGCAGGTGGTCAGAGAACACTGAAGCTTTCTTT
TRBJ2-4	TRBV29-1	.	TRBD1	CSAKTGVDIQYF	TGCAGCGCCAAGACAGGGGTCGACATTCAGTACTTC
TRBJ2-2	TRBV7-3	.	TRBD2	CASSLVRGVGELFF	TGTGCCAGCAGCTTAGTTCGGGGGGTCGGGGAGCTGTTTTTT
TRBJ2-2	TRBV6-5	.	.	CASRTDRKWTGELFF	TGTGCCAGCAGAACCGACAGGAAATGGACCGGGGAGCTGTTTTTT
TRBJ2-3	TRBV28	.	.	CASTRETGATDTQYF	TGTGCCAGCACCCGAGAGACAGGAGCCACAGATACGCAGTATTTT
TRBJ1-6	TRBV30	once	TRBD1	CAWSRDRVEYNSPLHF	TGTGCCTGGAGTCGGGACAGGGTTGAATATAATTCACCCCTCCACTTT
TRBJ1-1	TRBV9	.	.	CASSVGLRNEAFF	TGTGCCAGCAGCGTGGGCTTAAGAAACGAAGCTTTCTTT
TRBJ1-1	TRBV6-6	.	TRBD1	CASSFRGRNTEAFF	TGTGCCAGCAGTTTTAGGGGGCGGAACACTGAAGCTTTCTTT
TRBJ2-3	TRBV6-5	.	TRBD2	CASRSSGGTTDTQYF	TGTGCCAGCAGGTCAAGCGGGGGAACAACAGATACGCAGTATTTT
TRBJ2-1	TRBV5-1	.	TRBD2	CASSEHGGAYNEQFF	TGCGCCAGCAGCGAACACGGGGGGGCCTACAATGAGCAGTTCTTC
TRBJ1-4	TRBV12-1	few	.	CASSSGTGGGEKLFF	TGTGCCAGCAGCTCAGGGACAGGGGGAGGAGAAAAACTGTTTTTT
TRBJ1-6	TRBV6-5	.	.	CASSRGSEGGSPLHF	TGTGCCAGCAGTCGAGGGTCGGAAGGGGGTTCACCCCTCCACTTT
TRBJ2-5	TRBV7-9	.	.	CASSLGTGGGRETQYF	TGTGCCAGCAGCTTAGGAACCGGAGGGGGCCGGGAGACCCAGTACTTC
TRBJ1-6	TRBV4-1	.	TRBD1	CVSSQGTGGHNSPLHF	TGCGTCAGCAGCCAAGGGACAGGGGGCCATAATTCACCCCTCCACTTT
TRBJ2-5	TRBV5-1	.	.	CASSLGGRETQYF	TGCGCCAGCAGCTTGGGAGGGCGAGAGACCCAGTACTTC
TRBJ2-4	TRBV28	once	TRBD2	CASSQFQGGEGIQYF	TGTGCCAGCAGTCAATTCCAGGGAGGGGAAGGCATTCAGTACTTC
TRBJ2-5	TRBV2	.	TRBD2	CASKLGAGEETQYF	TGTGCCAGTAAACTTGGGGCGGGGGAAGAGACCCAGTACTTC
TRBJ1-2	TRBV7-9	.	.	CASSSDSNYGYTF	TGTGCCAGCAGCTCGGACAGTAACTATGGCTACACCTTC
TRBJ1-6	TRBV18	.	.	CASSPQQGSNSPLHF	TGTGCCAGCTCACCACAGCAGGGGAGTAATTCACCCCTCCACTTT
TRBJ2-2	TRBV4-2	.	TRBD2	CASEISSGVNTGELFF	TGTGCCAGCGAAATCTCTAGCGGAGTGAACACCGGGGAGCTGTTTTTT
TRBJ2-2	TRBV7-3	.	TRBD2	CASSTGGHTGELFF	TGTGCCAGCAGCACGGGGGGGCACACCGGGGAGCTGTTTTTT
TRBJ1-6	TRBV5-5	.	TRBD1	CASSEDRGPNNSPLHF	TGTGCCAGCAGCGAGGACAGGGGTCCCAATAATTCACCCCTCCACTTT
TRBJ2-6	TRBV9	.	TRBD1	CASSADRVALSGANVLTF	TGTGCCAGCAGCGCCGACAGGGTAGCTCTCTCTGGGGCCAACGTCCTGACTTTC
TRBJ2-2	TRBV4-3	.	.	CASSQGGGGAGPGELFF	TGCGCCAGCAGCCAAGGCGGAGGGGGGGCAGGACCCGGGGAGCTGTTTTTT
TRBJ1-2	TRBV28	.	.	CASSTAAYGYTF	TGTGCCAGCAGTACGGCGGCCTATGGCTACACCTTC
TRBJ2-3	TRBV28	.	TRBD1	CASTRRKGARTDTQYF	TGTGCCAGTACACGCCGGAAGGGGGCTCGCACAGATACGCAGTATTTT
TRBJ1-6	TRBV6-5	.	.	CASSTQGYNSPLHF	TGTGCCAGCAGTACCCAGGGGTATAATTCACCCCTCCACTTT
TRBJ1-3	TRBV6-1	few	TRBD1	CASRTGQAGNTIYF	TGTGCCAGCAGGACGGGACAGGCTGGAAACACCATATATTTT
TRBJ1-2	TRBV4-1	.	.	CASSVGANYGYTF	TGCGCCAGCAGCGTGGGGGCGAACTATGGCTACACCTTC
TRBJ2-2	TRBV4-3	.	.	CASSQDFRGTGELFF	TGCGCCAGCAGCCAAGACTTTAGGGGCACCGGGGAGCTGTTTTTT
TRBJ2-1	TRBV9	.	.	CASSVAPGGSYNEQFF	TGTGCCAGCAGCGTAGCACCCGGAGGCTCCTACAATGAGCAGTTCTTC
TRBJ1-2	TRBV7-2	.	TRBD1	CASPSARGAYYGYTF	TGTGCCAGCCCCTCGGCCAGGGGGGCCTACTATGGCTACACCTTC
TRBJ1-5	TRBV29-1	.	TRBD1	CSVLTGRDQPQHF	TGCAGCGTCCTGACAGGGCGGGATCAGCCCCAGCATTTT
TRBJ1-4	TRBV19	few	.	CASSIQGNEKLFF	TGTGCCAGTAGTATTCAGGGGAATGAAAAACTGTTTTTT
TRBJ1-6	TRBV19	.	.	CASSIRGPNSPLHF	TGTGCCAGTAGTATCCGGGGTCCCAATTCACCCCTCCACTTT
TRBJ1-4	TRBV15	.	TRBD1	CATSRSAGQGANEKLFF	TGTGCCACCAGCAGATCAGCAGGACAGGGGGCTAATGAAAAACTGTTTTTT
TRBJ2-1	TRBV6-5	.	TRBD1	CASSYIKGQGKNEQFF	TGTGCCAGCAGTTACATAAAGGGACAGGGTAAAAATGAGCAGTTCTTC
TRBJ2-1	TRBV4-2	.	.	CASSLSAGVLGGAGNEQFF	TGTGCCAGCAGCCTTAGTGCGGGGGTGTTGGGGGGGGCCGGGAATGAGCAGTTCTTC
TRBJ2-3	TRBV5-1	.	TRBD2	CASKTSGGDTQYF	TGCGCCAGCAAGACTAGCGGGGGAGATACGCAGTATTTT
TRBJ1-3	TRBV7-2	few	.	CASSLRSGNTIYF	TGTGCCAGCAGCCTGAGGTCTGGAAACACCATATATTTT
TRBJ2-5	TRBV4-3	.	.	CASSQGIGETQYF	TGCGCCAGCAGCCAAGGAATCGGAGAGACCCAGTACTTC
TRBJ2-3	TRBV7-2	.	.	CASSPGAPDTQYF	TGTGCCAGCAGCCCGGGAGCCCCGGATACGCAGTATTTT
TRBJ1-3	TRBV5-1	.	TRBD1	CASQGAGNTIYF	TGCGCCAGCCAGGGGGCTGGAAACACCATATATTTT
TRBJ1-5	TRBV2	.	.	CASSDREDQPQHF	TGTGCCAGCAGTGACAGGGAGGATCAGCCCCAGCATTTT
TRBJ1-5	TRBV5-4	.	.	CASSLGGSNQPQHF	TGTGCCAGCAGCTTGGGAGGGAGCAATCAGCCCCAGCATTTT
TRBJ2-3	TRBV4-2	.	TRBD1	CASRGTGTDTQYF	TGTGCCAGCAGGGGGACAGGGACAGATACGCAGTATTTT
TRBJ2-2	TRBV19	.	TRBD2	CASSITPSGTGELFF	TGTGCCAGTAGTATCACGCCTAGCGGGACCGGGGAGCTGTTTTTT
TRBJ2-6	TRBV19	.	.	CASKPPSSGANVLTF	TGTGCCAGTAAGCCCCCGAGCTCTGGGGCCAACGTCCTGACTTTC
TRBJ2-3	TRBV5-8	.	TRBD1	CASSKGYRGVDTQYF	TGTGCCAGCAGCAAAGGGTACAGGGGAGTAGATACGCAGTATTTT